This entry describes one T cell receptor beta chain. The entry originates in a study of blood T cell repertoires in COVID-19. On the study more broadly: Some COVID-19 samples were acute and others convalescent; all came from the United States, Italy and Spain.

The table came from immunoSEQ multiplex PCR; TCRdb's copy has only in-frame clones and leaves some out. The sample lists approximately 160,000 clones; 80% to 90% were seen once. The clonotype originates from a woman between 45 and 60 years old who had recovered from COVID-19. The sequenced material came from PBMCs or T cells enriched from blood (not recorded which).

The CDR3 sequence: CASSLVTAGNTIYF. The DNA for the CDR3 is TGTGCCAGCAGCTTAGTGACAGCTGGAAACACCATATATTTT. This rearrangement joins TRBV7-9 to TRBJ1-3; a possible D gene is TRBD1 (5 bases). CDR1 and CDR2 from the germline V gene are SEHNR and FQNEAQ (reference sequence). This CDR3 contains 14 residues. Trimming left V 1 base short and J 2 bases short, with 6 bases between.